A selection of T cell receptor beta chains follows, all from one sample in a study of somatic mutations in cytotoxic T cells in rheumatoid arthritis. TCRdb's copy holds only in-frame clones and misses some; the assay was immunoSEQ multiplex PCR. Among approximately 25,000 clones, roughly 69% were seen once, and the ten largest hold just over 9.5%. Sequencing was carried out using CD8+ T cells sorted from blood. The origin of the receptors is a woman between 18 and 29 years old in good health. The CDR3 runs from the conserved cysteine through the conserved F or W. A D gene is named only where the DNA matches it firmly. Size is omitted from some rows. Given values are once, few, many or a class for expanded clones.

clone_size	j_call	v_call	d_call	cdr3_nt	cdr3_aa
.	TRBJ2-2	TRBV6-5	.	TGTGCCGGGGGCCCGGGCACCGGGGAGCTGTTTTTT	CAGGPGTGELFF
.	TRBJ1-2	TRBV27	TRBD1	TGTGCCAGCAGTTACAGTACCGGACAGGGGGTCTATGGCTACACCTTC	CASSYSTGQGVYGYTF
.	TRBJ2-2	TRBV5-1	TRBD2	TGCGCCAGCAGCCCCGGGACTAGCGGAAACACCGGGGAGCTGTTTTTT	CASSPGTSGNTGELFF
once	TRBJ2-3	TRBV27	.	TGTGCCAGCAGTTTTTGGAGGGCGGATGATACGCAGTATTTT	CASSFWRADDTQYF
.	TRBJ2-1	TRBV15	.	TGTGCCACCAGCAGTGCCCTGGATGAGCAGTTCTTC	CATSSALDEQFF
.	TRBJ2-1	TRBV6-1	.	TGTGCCAGCAGCTATAATGGGCCGGGGGAGCAGTTCTTC	CASSYNGPGEQFF
.	TRBJ2-7	TRBV27	.	TGTGCCAGCAGTCAAAACAGGTTTTACGAGCAGTACTTC	CASSQNRFYEQYF
.	TRBJ1-2	TRBV11-2	TRBD1	TGTGCCAGCAGCCGGACAGGCGACTATGGCTACACCTTC	CASSRTGDYGYTF
once	TRBJ1-5	TRBV6-4	TRBD1	TGTGCCAGCAGTACAGGGGGGGATCAGCCCCAGCATTTT	CASSTGGDQPQHF
.	TRBJ1-3	TRBV30	.	TGTGCCTGGCGGCCCCCCCGGGCCCCGCTTAGAAACACCATATATTTT	CAWRPPRAPLRNTIYF
few	TRBJ2-1	TRBV19	TRBD2	TGTGCCAGTAGTCTCGGGGGGAGCTCCTACAATGAGCAGTTCTTC	CASSLGGSSYNEQFF
.	TRBJ2-1	TRBV9	TRBD1	TGTGCCAGCAGCATTACCGGGACAGGGGGCAATGAGCAGTTCTTC	CASSITGTGGNEQFF
.	TRBJ1-5	TRBV19	.	TGTGCCAGTAGTATAACCGGGGGTAGCAATCAGCCCCAGCATTTT	CASSITGGSNQPQHF
.	TRBJ2-7	TRBV27	.	TGTGCCAGCAGTTTATCGATGGGGGGGCTCGACGAGCAGTACTTC	CASSLSMGGLDEQYF
.	TRBJ2-5	TRBV28	.	TGTGCCAGCAGTTCCCTTCGGGGGCAGTACTTC	CASSSLRGQYF
.	TRBJ2-1	TRBV15	.	TGTGCCACCAGCAGAAATCCTATCAGGCTATTAGGGGGGGATGAGCAGTTCTTC	CATSRNPIRLLGGDEQFF
.	TRBJ2-3	TRBV15	.	TGTGCCACCAGCCGATACCCAGGGGAGGCGCAGTATTTT	CATSRYPGEAQYF
.	TRBJ1-1	TRBV6-6	.	TGTGCCAGCAGTTACTCATTACAGGGAGCTAACACTGAAGCTTTCTTT	CASSYSLQGANTEAFF
.	TRBJ2-7	TRBV10-3	.	TGTGCCATCAGTGGCCCCGCCAGCGAGCAGTACTTC	CAISGPASEQYF
.	TRBJ2-1	TRBV7-9	.	TGTGCCAGCAGCTTCGACCCGATGAGGCAGTTCTTC	CASSFDPMRQFF
few	TRBJ2-1	TRBV9	.	TGTGCCAGCAGCGTAGCCCTCCCGGGAGCGTACAATGAGCAGTTCTTC	CASSVALPGAYNEQFF
.	TRBJ1-1	TRBV18	TRBD1	TGTGCCAGCTCACCACCTGCACAGGGGGAAGCTGAAGCTTTCTTT	CASSPPAQGEAEAFF
.	TRBJ2-1	TRBV7-8	TRBD2	TGTGCCAGCAGCTTCTTACTAGCGGGAGGCCTCAGCTCCTACAATGAGCAGTTCTTC	CASSFLLAGGLSSYNEQFF
.	TRBJ2-3	TRBV7-9	TRBD2	TGTGCCAGCAGCCCTACCCTAGCGGGAGCAGATACGCAGTATTTT	CASSPTLAGADTQYF
.	TRBJ2-7	TRBV2	TRBD2	TGTGCCAGCAGTGGCAAAGAGAGGGGGACTAGCGGGACGTCTAACAACGAGCAGTACTTC	CASSGKERGTSGTSNNEQYF
.	TRBJ1-2	TRBV9	.	TGTGCCAGCACGAATGATAACTATGGCTACACCTTC	CASTNDNYGYTF
once	TRBJ1-5	TRBV6-6	.	TGTGCCAGCAGTAACCGGGTGAGCAATCAGCCCCAGCATTTT	CASSNRVSNQPQHF
.	TRBJ1-2	TRBV11-2	.	TGTGCCAGCAGCTTGGACAGTTCCGGCTTAGGGTATGGCTACACCTTC	CASSLDSSGLGYGYTF
few	TRBJ1-5	TRBV11-2	TRBD1	TGTGCCAGCAGCCCCCCGACAGGGGAGGATCAGCCCCAGCATTTT	CASSPPTGEDQPQHF
.	TRBJ1-4	TRBV2	.	TGTGCCATACGGCGGCGGGGTGCAACTAATGAAAAACTGTTTTTT	CAIRRRGATNEKLFF
.	TRBJ1-3	TRBV5-6	TRBD1	TGTGCCAGCAGCTTGGGACAGGGGGCTGTAAACACCATATATTTT	CASSLGQGAVNTIYF
.	TRBJ2-4	TRBV7-9	.	TGTGCCAGCAGCTCCGTAGGGGCCATGAACATTCAGTACTTC	CASSSVGAMNIQYF
.	TRBJ1-1	TRBV19	TRBD1	TGTGCCAGTAGTACGACGGACAGGGCTCTACCCCAGAACACTGAAGCTTTCTTT	CASSTTDRALPQNTEAFF
.	TRBJ2-7	TRBV5-4	.	TGTGCCAGCAGCTTGGGGGCCTACGAGCAGTACTTC	CASSLGAYEQYF
few	TRBJ2-3	TRBV4-1	.	TGCGCCAGCAGCCACCAGGGCGCAGATACGCAGTATTTT	CASSHQGADTQYF
.	TRBJ1-1	TRBV30	TRBD1	TGTGCCTGGAGGTCCAGGGGGGAGAACACTGAAGCTTTCTTT	CAWRSRGENTEAFF
once	TRBJ2-3	TRBV28	.	TGTGCCAGCATGGGGGGACAGCACACAGATACGCAGTATTTT	CASMGGQHTDTQYF
.	TRBJ2-7	TRBV6-1	.	TGTGCCAGCAGTGACCCGAGGGGGGCGCGTGACGAGCAGTACTTC	CASSDPRGARDEQYF
.	TRBJ2-7	TRBV5-4	.	TGTGCCAGCAGCTTTGGCCCTATTGGGGCCCCCTACGAGCAGTACTTC	CASSFGPIGAPYEQYF
.	TRBJ1-1	TRBV9	.	TGTGCCAGCAGCCCTCGATGGAGGGGGGGCACTGAAGCTTTCTTT	CASSPRWRGGTEAFF
.	TRBJ1-5	TRBV19	TRBD1	TGTGCCAGTAACGACAGGGCCTACAATCAGCCCCAGCATTTT	CASNDRAYNQPQHF
.	TRBJ1-2	TRBV6-5	.	TGTGCCAGCAGTTACACAGGAGCTAACTATGGCTACACCTTC	CASSYTGANYGYTF
.	TRBJ2-3	TRBV9	.	TGTGCCAGCAGCCCTTCCCTTGGCATCATGGGCACAGATACGCAGTATTTT	CASSPSLGIMGTDTQYF
.	TRBJ1-1	TRBV11-3	.	TGTGCCAGCAGCTCAACCAATAGCGCTGAAGCTTTCTTT	CASSSTNSAEAFF
once	TRBJ2-7	TRBV13	.	TGTGCCAGCAGCTCGTGGGACGGAGGGGGCGAGCAGTACTTC	CASSSWDGGGEQYF
.	TRBJ2-7	TRBV4-1	TRBD1	TGCGCCAGCAGCCAGTCGGAGGCAGGGGGATACTACGAGCAGTACTTC	CASSQSEAGGYYEQYF
.	TRBJ1-3	TRBV29-1	.	TGCAGCGTTGAACTTGCTTCTGGAAACACCATATATTTT	CSVELASGNTIYF
.	TRBJ2-2	TRBV28	.	TGTGCCAGCACCCCCCCCCGGGACACCACCGGGGAGCTGTTTTTT	CASTPPRDTTGELFF
few	TRBJ1-2	TRBV27	TRBD1	TGTGCCAGCAGTTCCGGGACAGCGTTAAGGGATGGCTACACCTTC	CASSSGTALRDGYTF
few	TRBJ2-7	TRBV28	.	TGTGCCAGCAGGAGGGATCTTCGCGAGCAGTACTTC	CASRRDLREQYF
.	TRBJ1-1	TRBV5-5	.	TGTGCCAGCAGCTCAACAGTCACTGAAGCTTTCTTT	CASSSTVTEAFF
.	TRBJ1-6	TRBV18	.	TGTGCCAGCTCACACGACAGCTCCTATAATTCACCCCTCCACTTT	CASSHDSSYNSPLHF
.	TRBJ1-1	TRBV29-1	.	TGCAGCGTTGAAAGGCGGGGAGAGGCTTTCTTT	CSVERRGEAFF
.	TRBJ2-3	TRBV7-9	TRBD1	TGTGCCAGCAGTGGACAGGGTAGCACAGATACGCAGTATTTT	CASSGQGSTDTQYF
.	TRBJ1-1	TRBV28	TRBD1	TGTGCCAGCAGTTACAGGGGAGATACTGAAGCTTTCTTT	CASSYRGDTEAFF
once	TRBJ2-1	TRBV28	.	TGTGCCAGCAGTCGGGTAGGGAGCTACAATGAGCAGTTCTTC	CASSRVGSYNEQFF
once	TRBJ2-7	TRBV7-8	TRBD1	TGTGCCAGCAGCCCCACACAGGGACAGATCTACGAGCAGTACTTC	CASSPTQGQIYEQYF
once	TRBJ2-2	TRBV7-9	TRBD2	TGTGCCAGCAGCTCAGTGCGGGAGGTCGCGAACACCGGGGAGCTGTTTTTT	CASSSVREVANTGELFF
few	TRBJ1-1	TRBV30	.	TGTGCCTGGAGTGCCCCCACTGAAGCTTTCTTT	CAWSAPTEAFF